This is a list of T cell receptor beta chains from one sample in a study of blood T cell repertoires in COVID-19. Sequencing used immunoSEQ multiplex PCR; TCRdb keeps in-frame clones, though not all of them. This sample has about 380,000 clones, with approximately 80% found just once. Specimen: peripheral blood. These receptor sequences come from a human donor with acute or convalescent COVID-19. The donor label of this sample is uncertain. The CDR3 runs from the conserved cysteine through the conserved F or W. The D gene is left open where the match is weak. Clone size is stated in some rows and not others, as once, few, many or a class when expanded.

size	V	J	D	CDR3	DNA
-	TRBV2	TRBJ1-6	-	CASSETLTASPLHF	TGTGCCAGCAGTGAGACTTTGACAGCTTCACCCCTCCACTTT
-	TRBV7-9	TRBJ1-1	-	CASSGRGRGNTEAFF	TGTGCCAGCAGCGGGCGAGGCAGGGGAAACACTGAAGCTTTCTTT
-	TRBV5-1	TRBJ2-7	-	CASSLVQGSSYEQYF	TGCGCCAGCAGCTTGGTTCAGGGGAGCTCCTACGAGCAGTACTTC
once	TRBV10-1	TRBJ2-3	-	CASSDGRLNTDTQYF	TGCGCCAGCAGTGACGGCAGACTCAACACAGATACGCAGTATTTT
-	TRBV7-2	TRBJ1-2	-	CASSLDGPGPYTF	TGTGCCAGCAGCTTAGACGGGCCAGGGCCCTACACCTTC
-	TRBV10-2	TRBJ1-2	TRBD1	CASSGTGDYGYTF	TGCGCCAGCAGTGGAACAGGGGACTATGGCTACACCTTC
-	TRBV7-9	TRBJ1-1	TRBD1	CASSPRTGNTEAFF	TGTGCCAGCAGCCCCAGGACAGGGAATACTGAAGCTTTCTTT
-	TRBV5-1	TRBJ1-2	TRBD1	CASSFPGQGYGYTF	TGCGCCAGCAGCTTCCCGGGACAGGGCTATGGCTACACCTTC
-	TRBV2	TRBJ1-6	TRBD1	CASVPGQGVPRGSPLHF	TGTGCCAGCGTACCGGGACAGGGGGTCCCCAGGGGGTCACCCCTCCACTTT
-	TRBV12-3/TRBV12-4	TRBJ1-5	-	CASSLAGNQPQHF	TGTGCCAGCAGTTTAGCCGGGAACCAGCCCCAGCATTTT
few	TRBV21-1	TRBJ2-4	-	CASSKGTDEVAKNIQYF	TGTGCCAGCAGCAAAGGTACGGATGAGGTGGCCAAAAACATTCAGTACTTC
-	TRBV10-3	TRBJ2-7	TRBD2	CAISRLAGGPFDEQYF	TGTGCCATCAGTAGATTAGCGGGAGGGCCGTTCGACGAGCAGTACTTC
-	TRBV4-1	TRBJ1-2	TRBD1	CASSQDGTGIYGYTF	TGCGCCAGCAGCCAAGACGGGACAGGGATCTATGGCTACACCTTC
-	TRBV11-2	TRBJ2-3	TRBD1	CASSSYDRGQDTQYF	TGTGCCAGCAGCTCCTACGACAGGGGGCAAGATACGCAGTATTTT
-	TRBV27	TRBJ1-6	TRBD1	CASSWTGQVDSPLHF	TGTGCCAGCAGTTGGACGGGACAGGTAGATTCACCCCTCCACTTT
-	TRBV9	TRBJ1-3	TRBD1	CASSVLQGPSFGRPGNTIYF	TGTGCCAGCAGCGTCCTACAGGGGCCCAGTTTCGGGAGACCTGGAAACACCATATATTTT
-	TRBV19	TRBJ2-6	TRBD2	CASAPGLGYSGANVLTF	TGTGCCAGCGCACCGGGACTAGGCTACTCTGGGGCCAACGTCCTGACTTTC
-	TRBV7-2	TRBJ2-1	-	CASSFSGLASSYNEQFF	TGTGCCAGCAGCTTCTCGGGACTGGCAAGCTCCTACAATGAGCAGTTCTTC
-	TRBV9	TRBJ2-7	-	CASSVSGGSYEQYF	TGTGCCAGCAGCGTTTCCGGGGGATCCTACGAGCAGTACTTC
-	TRBV29-1	TRBJ1-1	-	CSVGDSSFAEAFF	TGCAGCGTCGGTGACAGTTCATTCGCTGAAGCTTTCTTT
-	TRBV19	TRBJ1-2	-	CASSRQSRTHNYGYTF	TGTGCCAGTAGTCGACAGTCAAGGACCCACAACTATGGCTACACCTTC
-	TRBV29-1	TRBJ2-7	TRBD1	CSVLKGAGGSYEQYF	TGCAGCGTCCTAAAGGGGGCAGGGGGCTCCTACGAGCAGTACTTC
-	TRBV6-5	TRBJ1-5	-	CASSVLQGFQPQHF	TGTGCCAGCAGCGTCCTACAGGGTTTTCAGCCCCAGCATTTT
-	TRBV18	TRBJ2-7	TRBD2	CASSPLAVRGEQYF	TGTGCCAGCTCACCTCTAGCGGTGCGCGGCGAGCAGTACTTC
-	TRBV6-5	TRBJ1-6	TRBD1	CASSRGQGGPLHF	TGTGCCAGCAGCCGCGGACAGGGCGGACCCCTCCACTTT
-	TRBV6-5	TRBJ1-6	TRBD1	CASGRQGDNSPLHF	TGTGCCAGCGGAAGACAGGGGGATAATTCACCCCTCCACTTT
-	TRBV7-2	TRBJ2-1	-	CASSLAVSPYNEQFF	TGTGCCAGCAGCTTAGCAGTCAGTCCCTACAATGAGCAGTTCTTC
-	TRBV28	TRBJ1-4	TRBD1	CASSPPDREGKLFF	TGTGCCAGCAGTCCTCCGGACAGGGAGGGAAAACTGTTTTTT
-	TRBV5-1	TRBJ2-3	TRBD1	CASSFTGGPDTQYF	TGCGCCAGCAGCTTTACAGGGGGCCCAGATACGCAGTATTTT
-	TRBV7-9	TRBJ2-3	TRBD1	CASIGTGVVDTQYF	TGTGCCAGCATAGGGACAGGGGTCGTAGATACGCAGTATTTT
-	TRBV30	TRBJ2-3	-	CAWSVRRGDTQYF	TGTGCCTGGAGTGTACGTAGGGGCGATACGCAGTATTTT
-	TRBV5-5	TRBJ1-4	-	CASSSGFEKLFF	TGTGCCAGCAGCTCAGGGTTTGAAAAACTGTTTTTT
-	TRBV19	TRBJ2-3	TRBD1	CASSIEGTATDTQYF	TGTGCCAGTAGTATAGAAGGGACAGCTACAGATACGCAGTATTTT
-	TRBV7-6	TRBJ2-1	TRBD2	CASSRGGGRTYLYNEQFF	TGTGCCAGCAGCCGCGGGGGGGGCCGGACCTACCTTTACAATGAGCAGTTCTTC
-	TRBV4-1	TRBJ2-2	TRBD1	CASSARGDRGNTGELFF	TGCGCCAGCAGCGCCCGTGGGGACAGGGGGAACACCGGGGAGCTGTTTTTT
-	TRBV10-2	TRBJ1-2	-	CASSPSVTEVAYGYTF	TGCGCCAGCAGTCCCTCGGTGACAGAGGTGGCATATGGCTACACCTTC
once	TRBV5-5	TRBJ1-2	TRBD1	CASSLAGTGSYGYTF	TGTGCCAGCAGCTTGGCCGGGACAGGGTCTTATGGCTACACCTTC
-	TRBV28	TRBJ2-5	-	CASSFVTSWEAQYF	TGTGCCAGCAGTTTTGTAACTAGCTGGGAGGCCCAGTACTTC
-	TRBV2	TRBJ1-5	-	CASTAQGLRNQPQHF	TGTGCCAGCACGGCACAGGGTTTACGCAATCAGCCCCAGCATTTT
once	TRBV5-6	TRBJ1-1	TRBD1	CASSRDRMNTEAFF	TGTGCCAGCAGTCGGGACAGAATGAACACTGAAGCTTTCTTT
-	TRBV6-5	TRBJ1-4	-	CASSPRARVSSPFF	TGTGCCAGCAGCCCCCGGGCCAGGGTGTCCTCACCCTTTTTT
-	TRBV19	TRBJ1-2	-	CASSSIDRGRPNYGYTF	TGTGCCAGCAGTAGTATTGATCGCGGCAGACCTAACTATGGCTACACCTTC
-	TRBV7-9	TRBJ2-7	-	CASSPSSYEQYF	TGTGCCAGCAGCCCCAGCTCCTACGAGCAGTACTTC
-	TRBV11-2	TRBJ2-5	TRBD2	CASSLVGSGRGQETQYF	TGTGCCAGCAGCTTAGTCGGGTCGGGGAGGGGACAAGAGACCCAGTACTTC
-	TRBV11-2	TRBJ1-6	-	CASSLRGSPLHF	TGTGCCAGCAGCTTACGGGGATCACCCCTCCACTTT
-	TRBV19	TRBJ1-3	TRBD1	CASSSTGSPSGNTIYF	TGTGCCAGTAGTTCGACAGGGTCACCCTCTGGAAACACCATATATTTT
-	TRBV2	TRBJ2-4	-	CASSDPGGIKNIQYF	TGTGCCAGCAGTGACCCCGGGGGTATCAAAAACATTCAGTACTTC
-	TRBV19	TRBJ1-6	TRBD1	CASRDRDSGTLPLHF	TGTGCCAGTAGGGACCGGGACAGCGGAACTTTACCCCTCCACTTT
once	TRBV6-5	TRBJ1-1	-	CASSYSFGGLAFF	TGTGCCAGCAGTTACTCGTTCGGGGGGTTGGCTTTCTTT
-	TRBV2	TRBJ2-1	TRBD1	CASSKGQHNEQFF	TGTGCCAGCAGCAAGGGACAGCACAATGAGCAGTTCTTC
-	TRBV30	TRBJ2-1	-	CAWSVLMGRGEQFF	TGTGCCTGGAGTGTATTAATGGGGCGAGGTGAGCAGTTCTTC
-	TRBV20-1	TRBJ2-1	TRBD2	CSASNRGGRYNEQFF	TGCAGTGCTAGTAACCGTGGCGGGAGATACAATGAGCAGTTCTTC
-	TRBV15	TRBJ1-2	TRBD1	CATSRLTGVGYGYTF	TGTGCCACCAGCAGACTAACAGGGGTGGGCTATGGCTACACCTTC
-	TRBV18	TRBJ1-1	TRBD1	CASSSQGGGNTEAFF	TGTGCCAGCTCATCTCAGGGGGGTGGGAACACTGAAGCTTTCTTT